The clone carrying this TCR beta chain was detected ten times or more. Its antigen is as yet unknown. The entry originates in a study of neurological immune-mediated disorders. Germline CDR1 is SGHAT and CDR2 is FQNNGV. The length of the CDR3 is 15 residues. V lost 1 base and J lost 6; bases outside the gene matches: 5. Every sequencing run returned over 160 million TCR-beta sequences, which were derived from 15-18 subjects. TCRdb re-called the 5' RACE reads with MiXCR, one entry per CDR3 protein. The repertoire holds around 60,000 distinct CDR3 sequences, with 3% to 3.5% as singletons. Overall study results and limits: Phylogenetic grouping put 18 of 34 multiple sclerosis patients' repertoires into one related-CDR3 cluster, a possible signature. Multiple sclerosis was found to have the least TCR clonal expansion, below healthy controls, and HTLV-1-associated myelopathy the most. None of the CDR3 amino acid sequences of expanded clones were shared across subjects, and this suggested private repertoires in all groups.

This TCR derives from a woman aged 55-70 years with multiple sclerosis. The specimen sequenced was PBMCs. The chain couples TRBV11-2 to TRBJ2-7, with 11 bases lining up with TRBD1. The CDR3 region has the DNA TGTGCCAGCAGCTTAGGGGGGACAGGGGGGGCCGAGCAGTACTTC. Encoded protein: CASSLGGTGGAEQYF. Drawing the rest from reference TRBV11-2 and TRBJ2-7, the complete variable domain is EAGVAQSPRYKIIEKRQSVAFWCNPISGHATLYWYQQILGQGPKLLIQFQNNGVVDDSQLPKDRFSAERLKGVDSTLKIQPAKLEDSAVYLCASSLGGTGGAEQYFGPGTRLTVT.